This T cell receptor (beta chain) is drawn from a study of glioma-infiltrating T cells after dendritic cell vaccination. Study background: Treatment, given 2003 to 2012, was autologous tumor lysate-pulsed dendritic cell vaccination.

Blood PBMC samples: pre-vaccination, two weeks post third vaccination, and at tumor progression. Whole-study findings and limits: Higher TCR clonality did not directly relate to longer survival.

Clones were read by immunoSEQ multiplex PCR, and TCRdb kept only the in-frame ones, dropping some. The sample contains just under 85,000 clones, 80% to 90% of which appear only once. In the case of this clone: The antigen is not known.

Germline lookup yields CDR1 MNHEY and CDR2 SMNVEV (reference sequence). The CDR3 has 16 amino acids. The V end lost 3 bases, the J end lost 2 bases, and 16 bases lay between the germline ends. The chain carries TRBV27 and TRBJ1-1; D is possibly TRBD1 (6 bases). The receptor was isolated from a human donor with glioblastoma. The sequencing here drew on blood, taken before dendritic cell vaccination. DNA for the CDR3: TGTGCCAGCAGTTTGGGTCGAGGCAGGGGCAACACTGAAGCTTTCTTT. Encoded protein: CASSLGRGRGNTEAFF.